This TCR beta chain originates from a study of identical twins. Germline values: CDR1 MNHNS, CDR2 SASEGT. The length of the CDR3 is 12 residues. J gave up 8 bases and V 6 bases, and 6 bases lay outside the gene matches. One entry per CDR3 protein, called by TCRdb with MiXCR from the 5' RACE reads. This sample has hundreds of thousands of distinct CDR3 sequences, with under 8.5% found just once. A further study also used this sample, focusing on yellow fever vaccine responses in identical twins.

The chain has TRBV6-1 and TRBJ1-2, with 7 bases matching TRBD1. This TCR derives from a woman under 30 in good health. Sequencing was carried out using PBMCs. The CDR3 nucleotides read TGTGCCAGCAGCCCACAGGGGAACGGCTACACCTTC. This translates into CASSPQGNGYTF.